The 7 T cell receptor beta chains given below trace back to one sample, sequenced in a study of cytomegalovirus exposure and HLA in healthy donors. With 60 Vbeta and 13 Jbeta primers, the PCR was carried out. The repertoire was sequenced with immunoSEQ multiplex PCR; TCRdb's copy has only in-frame clones and lacks some. In the table there are about 120,000 clones, roughly 69% of which are singletons. The sample comprised PBMCs. The receptor source for this set is a middle-aged woman in good health and CMV-seropositive.

V and J are TRBV5-4 and TRBJ1-4, with 7 bases fitting TRBD1. CDR1 is SGHNT, CDR2 YYREEE, per germline (reference sequence). Trimming at V came to 4 bases and at J to 2 bases, leaving 2 bases not matched to a gene. This CDR3 is 14 amino acids long. The CDR3 nucleotides read TGTGCCAGCAGCATACAGGGGACTAATGAAAAACTGTTTTTT. Protein: CASSIQGTNEKLFF.

This chain connects TRBV29-1 to TRBJ2-7; 11 bases are a match to TRBD1. CDR1 SQVTM and CDR2 ANQGSEA come from the germline V gene. The CDR3 is 13 residues long. With 4 bases clipped from V and 4 bases from J, the junction kept 3 bases outside the gene matches. This CDR3 reads CSVADRGQYEQYF. The CDR3 DNA reads as TGCAGCGTTGCGGACAGGGGGCAGTACGAGCAGTACTTC.

V is TRBV5-4 and J is TRBJ2-1, with 7 bases that match TRBD2. Germline V lookup: CDR1 SGHNT, CDR2 YYREEE (reference sequence). This CDR3 region has 15 residues. The J segment lost 7 bases and the V segment lost 0 bases, leaving 7 bases of the junction unmatched. CDR3 sequence reads: CASSLAQAGNNEQFF. CDR3 nucleotides: TGTGCCAGCAGCTTGGCTCAAGCGGGAAATAATGAGCAGTTCTTC.

V and J are TRBV6-5 and TRBJ1-2, with D perhaps TRBD1 (5 bases). The CDR3 is 15 amino acids. The V end was cut by 0 bases, the J end by 6 bases, with 14 bases between. Germline CDR1 reads MNHEY; CDR2 reads SVGAGI. This chain's CDR3 is CASSYSGGSRHGYTF. CDR3 sequence (DNA): TGTGCCAGCAGTTACTCGGGGGGTTCGCGCCATGGCTACACCTTC.

This chain connects TRBV6-6 to TRBJ2-5, with TRBD1 as a possible D gene (5 bases). The CDR3 length is 15 residues. V was trimmed by 7 bases and J by 11 bases, leaving 26 bases between them. CDR1 and CDR2 (germline): MNHNY, SVGAGI (reference sequence). The CDR3 DNA reads TGTGCCAGCACCTTTACGTTCCAGGGCCTGGGTGAGCAGTACTTC. Translated, it gives CASTFTFQGLGEQYF.

This rearrangement joins TRBV18 to TRBJ1-5; maybe TRBD1 (5 bases). The CDR3 length is 14 residues. V gave up 5 bases and J gave up 2 bases, with 10 bases separating them. Germline CDR1 reads KGHSH; CDR2 reads LQKENI. The CDR3 nucleotides are TGTGCCAGCTCAAAAGGGGTAGGCAATCAGCCCCAGCATTTT. Translation gives CASSKGVGNQPQHF.

This clone has just one count. J is TRBJ2-7 and V is TRBV28; 8 nucleotides match TRBD2. The germline CDR1 and CDR2 sequences are MDHEN and SYDVKM. The V segment lost 9 bases and the J segment 4 bases; nucleotides outside the gene matches: 11. This CDR3 has 14 amino acids. The CDR3 DNA follows: TGTGCCAGTTCCAGCGGGGGTCCGAGATACGAGCAGTACTTC. Encoded protein: CASSSGGPRYEQYF.